The 5 T cell receptor beta chains listed next were all sequenced from one sample in a study of beta chain features in type 1 diabetes. TCRB transcripts that were expressed got sequenced, as all of the isolated RNA had been reverse transcribed. Clones were read by immunoSEQ multiplex PCR, and TCRdb kept only the in-frame ones, dropping some. This sample has about 110,000 clones, with about two fifths found just once. The sequencing sample was made of stem cell memory CD4+ T cells from blood. These receptors were taken from a woman aged 18-29 years in good health.

This chain links TRBV4-3 with TRBJ2-1; TRBD2 aligns across 9 bases. In germline, CDR1 is LGHNA, CDR2 YSLEER. J gave up 0 bases and V 11 bases, and 8 bases lay outside the gene matches. This CDR3 comprises 15 residues. CDR3 coding DNA: TGCGCCTCTCGACTAGCGGCGAGCTCCTACAATGAGCAGTTCTTC. This gives the protein CASRLAASSYNEQFF.

The chain couples TRBV18 to TRBJ2-5; TRBD1 might be the D (5 bases). V lost 3 bases, J lost 5 bases, and 10 bases lay in between. The CDR3 runs to 13 residues. Germline-derived CDR1 and CDR2 are KGHSH and LQKENI. The CDR3 DNA reads TGTGCCAGCTCACCTTTCAGGGCTGAGACCCAGTACTTC. Its protein product is CASSPFRAETQYF. Based on the CDR3 plus reference TRBV18 and TRBJ2-5, the full variable domain is NAGVMQNPRHLVRRRGQEARLRCSPMKGHSHVYWYRQLPEEGLKFMVYLQKENIIDESGMPKERFSAEFPKEGPSILRIQQVVRGDSAAYFCASSPFRAETQYFGPGTRLLVL.

The chain has TRBV30 and TRBJ2-7; a possible D gene is TRBD2 (6 bases). Germline loops: CDR1 GTSNPN, CDR2 SVGIG (reference sequence). This CDR3 is 14 amino acids long. With 0 bases removed from V and 3 bases from J, the gap between germline ends came to 12 bases. CDR3 DNA: TGTGCCTGGAGTGTACGGGGGTACCTCTACGAGCAGTACTTC. This sequence encodes CAWSVRGYLYEQYF.

Here the CDR3 reads CAWSKASASTDTQYF. Written as DNA, the CDR3 is TGTGCCTGGAGTAAGGCTAGCGCTAGCACAGATACGCAGTATTTT. The chain recombines TRBV30 with TRBJ2-3, with a possible D match to TRBD2 (6 bases). The CDR3 consists of 15 residues. The germline gives CDR1 GTSNPN, CDR2 SVGIG (reference sequence). Between the trimmed V and J ends, which lost 2 bases and 0 bases, there was a span of 12 bases.

This CDR3 reads CASSQQPTRTGELFF. DNA for the CDR3: TGTGCCAGCAGCCAACAACCCACTAGGACCGGGGAGCTGTTTTTT. The chain links TRBV7-9 to TRBJ2-2, with D maybe TRBD2 (5 bases). The germline V and J ends were trimmed by 5 bases and 5 bases, with 15 bases remaining between them. The CDR3 is 15 amino acids. CDR1 and CDR2 from the germline V gene are SEHNR and FQNEAQ (reference sequence).